This TCR beta chain appears in the sequencing data of a study of blood T cell repertoires in COVID-19. On the study more broadly: Sites across the United States, Italy and Spain contributed samples from acute and convalescent COVID-19.

The ends were cut back, 3 bases at V and 3 bases at J, with 12 bases in the middle. The length of the CDR3 is 14 residues. Looked up from germline, CDR1 is SNHLY and CDR2 is FYNNEI. Clones were sequenced by immunoSEQ multiplex PCR, and TCRdb holds only the in-frame ones, with some missing. Among under 200,000 clones listed, more than 65% were seen once. Residents of 20 to 25 US areas, aged roughly 18 to 89 years, made up the participants. The genes are TRBV2 and TRBJ2-7; no reliable D call. The sequence derives from a woman between 35 and 50 years old with acute COVID-19. The sample was PBMCs or T cells enriched from blood (not recorded which). CDR3 loop: CASSEILGFYEQYF. CDR3 coding DNA: TGTGCCAGCAGTGAGATTCTAGGTTTCTACGAGCAGTACTTC.